Below are 25 T cell receptor beta chains sequenced from a single sample in a study of Ad26.COV2.S vaccination and SARS-CoV-2 variants. The treatment was: around 19 received Ad26.COV2.S at low or high dose, single or two shots; roughly five received placebo; per-sample allocation not given. Samples came from day 63 after the first vaccine or placebo injection. Clones were sequenced by immunoSEQ multiplex PCR, and TCRdb holds only the in-frame ones, with some missing. The sample yields about 350,000 clones, about 88% seen once. Sample: peripheral blood, taken in a trial of Ad26.COV2.S vaccine versus placebo. Receptors originate from a person aged 18-60 years who received the Ad26.COV2.S COVID-19 vaccine or a placebo.

The chain links TRBV4-3 to TRBJ2-3; TRBD2 agrees at 8 bases. The ends lost 1 base at V and 5 bases at J; junction bases unmatched: 5. Germline lookup yields CDR1 LGHNA and CDR2 YSLEER. The CDR3 consists of 15 residues. The CDR3 region has the DNA TGCGCCAGCAGCCAAGTCAGCGGGGGAGGAGATACGCAGTATTTT. As protein: CASSQVSGGGDTQYF.

This rearrangement joins TRBV5-4 to TRBJ2-3, with 8 positions matching TRBD1. This CDR3 comprises 14 residues. Unmatched junction bases numbered 3, after V lost 2 bases and J lost 4 bases. Germline CDR1 is SGHNT and CDR2 is YYREEE (reference sequence). The CDR3 is CASSFPGGSDTQYF. The CDR3 nucleotides read TGTGCCAGCAGCTTTCCAGGGGGCTCAGATACGCAGTATTTT. Based on the CDR3 plus reference TRBV5-4 and TRBJ2-3, the full variable domain is ETGVTQSPTHLIKTRGQQVTLRCSSQSGHNTVSWYQQALGQGPQFIFQYYREEENGRGNFPPRFSGLQFPNYSSELNVNALELDDSALYLCASSFPGGSDTQYFGPGTRLTVL.

This clone was seen only a few times. This chain links TRBV7-9 with TRBJ1-1, with 9 bases aligning to TRBD1. The CDR3 contains 15 residues. V was pared by 3 bases and J by 3 bases, with 5 bases of the junction left unmatched. CDR1 and CDR2 (germline): SEHNR, FQNEAQ (reference sequence). The CDR3 DNA reads as TGTGCCAGCAGCTTGTCGGGACAGGGTTACACTGAAGCTTTCTTT. Protein product: CASSLSGQGYTEAFF.

V usage is TRBV7-3 and J usage is TRBJ2-1, with D tentatively TRBD1 or TRBD2 (5 bases each). The germline CDR1 and CDR2 sequences are SGHTA and FQGTGA. V was pared by 4 bases and J by 12 bases, with 13 bases between. This CDR3 contains 12 residues. The CDR3 reads CASSSIGDRQFF. CDR3 bases: TGTGCCAGCAGCTCCATAGGGGACCGGCAGTTCTTC.

This clone has just a few counts. The V call is TRBV6-1, the J call TRBJ1-5; D is unclear. Germline V lookup: CDR1 MNHNS, CDR2 SASEGT. V was cut by 3 bases and J by 1 base, with 13 bases left in between. This CDR3 contains 16 residues. CDR3 nucleotide sequence: TGTGCCAGCAGTGAGGGATCACTCTTGAGCAATCAGCCCCAGCATTTT. Translated: CASSEGSLLSNQPQHF.

V gene TRBV11-2 combines with J gene TRBJ2-7; the D is unclear. The CDR3 length is 11 residues. Germline V CDR1 and CDR2: SGHAT, FQNNGV. The ends were cut back, 3 bases at V and 5 bases at J, with 5 bases in the middle. The CDR3: CASSFLDEQYF. Here the CDR3 DNA reads TGTGCCAGCAGCTTCCTAGACGAGCAGTACTTC.

The V gene is TRBV3-1 (or the pseudogene TRBV3-2), the J gene TRBJ2-7, with TRBD2 matching over 7 bases. CDR3 length: 15 residues. V lost 3 bases to trimming and J lost 3 bases; unmatched junction nucleotides: 8. The germline CDR1 and CDR2 sequences are LGHDT and YNNKEL (reference sequence). Here the CDR3 DNA reads TGTGCCAGCAGCCACCAGGGACGGGGGGTCTACGAGCAGTACTTC. It encodes CASSHQGRGVYEQYF.

The CDR3 DNA is TGTGCCAGCAGCCCGACAGGGGCGAGGACAGATACGCAGTATTTT. Translation: CASSPTGARTDTQYF. The chain uses TRBV28 and TRBJ2-3; 8 bases are shared with TRBD1. Germline CDR1 reads MDHEN; CDR2 reads SYDVKM. With 6 bases clipped from V and 3 bases from J, the junction kept 8 bases outside the gene matches. This CDR3 spans 15 amino acids.

The chain has TRBV18 and TRBJ1-5; the match to TRBD1 covers 8 bases. The CDR3 has 13 residues. Germline values: CDR1 KGHSH, CDR2 LQKENI. The J segment lost 7 bases and the V segment lost 8 bases, leaving 7 bases of the junction unmatched. The CDR3 sequence is CASTGQEGQPQHF. As DNA, the CDR3 is TGTGCCAGCACGGGACAGGAGGGGCAGCCCCAGCATTTT.

The rearrangement uses TRBV4-3 and TRBJ1-1; tentatively, D is TRBD1 (6 bases). CDR1 and CDR2 (germline): LGHNA, YSLEER. V gave up 5 bases and J gave up 0 bases, with 13 bases separating them. The CDR3 is 15 residues long. The DNA for the CDR3 is TGCGCCAGCAGCGCGGACAGAGTCATGAACACTGAAGCTTTCTTT. This translates into CASSADRVMNTEAFF.

J is TRBJ2-7 and V is TRBV6-5, with a weak D call TRBD1 (6 bases). The V gene lost 2 bases and the J gene lost 2 bases, with 13 bases spanning the gap. The length of the CDR3 is 15 residues. Germline CDR1 is MNHEY and CDR2 is SVGAGI. CDR3 sequence reads: CASSYAGAVPYEQYF. The DNA of the CDR3 is TGTGCCAGCAGTTACGCAGGGGCCGTCCCCTACGAGCAGTACTTC.

This clone occurred once. The chain links TRBV5-1 to TRBJ1-2; D may be TRBD1 (6 bases). From germline, CDR1 is SGHRS and CDR2 YFSETQ. This CDR3 has 13 amino acids. The V end was cut by 4 bases, the J end by 8 bases, with 15 bases between. The CDR3, as DNA: TGCGCCAGCAGCCTAGACAGGCTGGAAGGCTACACCTTC. It translates to CASSLDRLEGYTF.

The chain uses TRBV6-2 or TRBV6-3 and TRBJ1-2; D gene unclear. V dropped 6 bases and J dropped 4 bases, with 18 bases sitting between them. The CDR3 consists of 15 residues. Per the germline V gene, CDR1 is MNHEY and CDR2 is SVGEGT. The CDR3 DNA is TGTGCCAGCAGCTTCCCATTGGACGGACGCTATGGCTACACCTTC. This translates into CASSFPLDGRYGYTF.

The chain combines TRBV18 with TRBJ2-7, with D uncertain. This CDR3 is 12 amino acids long. V was shortened by 5 bases and J by 5 bases, with 10 bases between the two germline ends. Germline assignment: CDR1 KGHSH and CDR2 LQKENI. The CDR3 sequence is CASSSSMDEQYF. As DNA, the CDR3 is TGTGCCAGCTCATCCTCGATGGACGAGCAGTACTTC. The full variable domain, rest sourced from reference TRBV18 and TRBJ2-7, is NAGVMQNPRHLVRRRGQEARLRCSPMKGHSHVYWYRQLPEEGLKFMVYLQKENIIDESGMPKERFSAEFPKEGPSILRIQQVVRGDSAAYFCASSSSMDEQYFGPGTRLTVT.

The chain is built from TRBV5-6 and TRBJ1-1; possibly TRBD1 for D (6 bases). The germline V and J ends were trimmed by 0 bases and 6 bases, with 12 bases remaining between them. The CDR3 totals 14 residues. Germline loops: CDR1 SGHDT, CDR2 YYEEEE. The CDR3 protein is CASSLVGGAAEAFF. CDR3 nucleotide sequence: TGTGCCAGCAGCTTGGTCGGGGGCGCCGCTGAAGCTTTCTTT.

V gene TRBV19 combines with J gene TRBJ1-5, with D perhaps matching TRBD1 (5 bases). The V end lost 7 bases, the J end lost 1 base, and 8 bases lay between the germline ends. CDR1 is LNHDA and CDR2 is SQIVND in the germline V gene (reference sequence). This CDR3 spans 13 amino acids. The chain's CDR3 is CASTGSSNQPQHF. The CDR3, as DNA: TGTGCCAGTACAGGGTCGAGCAATCAGCCCCAGCATTTT.

The CDR3 is CASSSSSLGVNNTEAFF. CDR3 bases: TGTGCCAGTAGTAGTTCCAGTCTGGGGGTGAACAACACTGAAGCTTTCTTT. The V gene is TRBV19, the J gene TRBJ1-1; D may be TRBD1 (5 bases). CDR1 is LNHDA, CDR2 SQIVND, per germline (reference sequence). The CDR3 has 17 residues. The V and J ends lost 4 bases and 2 bases respectively, with 20 bases between them.

This clone was picked up a small number of times. The chain is built from TRBV5-8 and TRBJ1-2; D ambiguous. Germline V gene lookup returns CDR1 SGHTS and CDR2 YDEGEE. Trimming stripped 4 bases from V and 8 bases from J, with 15 bases between. The CDR3 runs to 13 residues. CDR3 coding DNA: TGTGCCAGCAGCCGGGAGAGCCTTCGGGGCTACACCTTC. The encoded protein is CASSRESLRGYTF.

The V call is TRBV27, the J call TRBJ2-1; the match to TRBD2 covers 9 bases. CDR3 length: 15 amino acids. The germline gives CDR1 MNHEY, CDR2 SMNVEV (reference sequence). Trimming at V came to 6 bases and at J to 3 bases, leaving 6 bases not matched to a gene. CDR3 protein: CASRPSGGLYNEQFF. The DNA for the CDR3 is TGTGCCAGCAGGCCCAGCGGGGGGCTCTACAATGAGCAGTTCTTC.

The chain joins TRBV7-2 to TRBJ2-4; D possibly uses TRBD1 or TRBD2 (6 bases each). Germline lookup yields CDR1 SGHTA and CDR2 FQGNSA. The CDR3 has 15 amino acids. The V end was cut by 5 bases, the J end by 3 bases, with 14 bases between. Here the CDR3 DNA reads TGTGCCAGCAGCGTACGACAGGACTACAAAAACATTCAGTACTTC. It specifies CASSVRQDYKNIQYF.

The chain recombines TRBV4-3 with TRBJ2-2, with D possibly being TRBD2 (6 bases). The ends were cut back, 2 bases at V and 4 bases at J, with 8 bases in the middle. The CDR3 is 14 amino acids. Germline V gene data show CDR1 as LGHNA and CDR2 as YSLEER. As DNA, the CDR3 is TGCGCCAGCAGCCAAAGGGAGGCCACCGGGGAGCTGTTTTTT. Encoded protein: CASSQREATGELFF.

The chain combines TRBV18 with TRBJ2-7, with 7 bases identical to TRBD1. The trim removed 2 bases at V and 2 bases at J, leaving 3 bases unmatched. Germline V CDR1 and CDR2: KGHSH, LQKENI. CDR3 length: 14 residues. The CDR3 DNA follows: TGTGCCAGCTCACCAGGGACAGAGACCTACGAGCAGTACTTC. Protein product: CASSPGTETYEQYF.

The chain is built from TRBV28 and TRBJ2-7, with TRBD1 identical over 7 bases. Looked up from germline, CDR1 is MDHEN and CDR2 is SYDVKM. This CDR3 region has 13 residues. V gave up 6 bases and J gave up 3 bases; unmatched junction bases: 5. In nucleotides, the CDR3 is TGTGCCAGCAGGCCGGGACAGAGCTACGAGCAGTACTTC. It specifies CASRPGQSYEQYF.

The chain links TRBV19 to TRBJ1-4; possible D gene TRBD1, 6 bases. V lost 8 bases and J lost 7, with 14 bases in between. This CDR3 has 13 residues. CDR1 is LNHDA and CDR2 is SQIVND in the germline V gene (reference sequence). CDR3 in DNA: TGTGCCAGTGCTCTTGGCAGGGGTGAAAAACTGTTTTTT. It codes for CASALGRGEKLFF.

V usage is TRBV4-3 and J usage is TRBJ2-7; D remains ambiguous. The CDR3 runs to 15 residues. Germline V lookup: CDR1 LGHNA, CDR2 YSLEER. V was cut by 0 bases and J by 0 bases, with 9 bases left in between. CDR3 sequence (DNA): TGCGCCAGCAGCCAAGACGGCCCGAGCTCCTACGAGCAGTACTTC. Residues: CASSQDGPSSYEQYF.